This TCR beta chain was identified in a study of T cell responses to AZD1222 COVID-19 vaccine. Notes on the study in general: Only a handful of AZD1222 recipients tested seropositive at baseline. Across the whole spike, CD4 TCRs peaked at regions 160-218 and 743-854. Two doses of AZD1222 preceded a rise in Spike-specific TCR breadth and depth.

Remarks on this clone: The target antigen is unknown.

This CDR3 spans 14 amino acids. Germline V gives CDR1 GTSNPN, CDR2 SVGIG (reference sequence). Trimming cost V 0 bases and J 1 base, with 10 bases left between them. Profiling relied on immunoSEQ multiplex PCR, and the TCRdb table lists in-frame clones only, not all of them. The data hold 90,000 to 150,000 clones, with about 85% observed a single time. The specimen was peripheral blood, collected 28 days after the second AZD1222 dose. The clonotype comes from an adult who received the AZD1222 COVID-19 vaccine. V gene TRBV30 combines with J gene TRBJ2-7; no clear D gene. In DNA form, the CDR3 reads TGTGCCTGGAGTGTGACACGGAAGTCCTACGAGCAGTACTTC. Translation: CAWSVTRKSYEQYF.